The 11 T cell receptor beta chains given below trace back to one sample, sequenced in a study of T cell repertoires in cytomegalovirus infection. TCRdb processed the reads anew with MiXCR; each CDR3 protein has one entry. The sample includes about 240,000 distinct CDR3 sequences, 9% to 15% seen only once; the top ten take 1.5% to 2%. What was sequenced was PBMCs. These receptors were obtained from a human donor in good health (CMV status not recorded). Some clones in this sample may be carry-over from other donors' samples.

This CDR3 reads CASSPPGQDSYNEQFF. As DNA, the CDR3 is TGTGCCAGCAGCCCACCGGGACAGGATTCTTACAATGAGCAGTTCTTC. The chain is built from TRBV7-3 and TRBJ2-1; 8 bases map to TRBD1. The germline gives CDR1 SGHTA, CDR2 FQGTGA. The CDR3 is 16 amino acids. V lost 5 bases, J lost 4 bases, and 10 bases stayed unmatched.

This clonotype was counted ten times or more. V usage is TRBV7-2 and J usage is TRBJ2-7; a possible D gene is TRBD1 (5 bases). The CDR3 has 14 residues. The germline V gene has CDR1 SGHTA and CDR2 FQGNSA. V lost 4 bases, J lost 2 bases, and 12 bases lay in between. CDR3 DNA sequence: TGTGCCAGCAGCTCCGCGCCAGGGCCCTACGAGCAGTACTTC. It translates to CASSSAPGPYEQYF.

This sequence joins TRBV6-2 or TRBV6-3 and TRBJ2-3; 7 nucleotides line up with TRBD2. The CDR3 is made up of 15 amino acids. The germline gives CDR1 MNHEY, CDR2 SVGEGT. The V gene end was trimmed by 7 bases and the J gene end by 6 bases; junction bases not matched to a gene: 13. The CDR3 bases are TGTGCCAGCACTATGGGAGGGCCCCCGGATGATACGCAGTATTTT. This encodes CASTMGGPPDDTQYF.

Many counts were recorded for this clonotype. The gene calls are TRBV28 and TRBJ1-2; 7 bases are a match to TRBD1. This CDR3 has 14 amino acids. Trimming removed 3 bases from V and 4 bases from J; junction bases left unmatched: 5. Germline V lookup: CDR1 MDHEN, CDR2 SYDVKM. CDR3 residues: CASSFPGQLYGYTF. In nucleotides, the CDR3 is TGTGCCAGCAGTTTTCCGGGACAGCTCTATGGCTACACCTTC.

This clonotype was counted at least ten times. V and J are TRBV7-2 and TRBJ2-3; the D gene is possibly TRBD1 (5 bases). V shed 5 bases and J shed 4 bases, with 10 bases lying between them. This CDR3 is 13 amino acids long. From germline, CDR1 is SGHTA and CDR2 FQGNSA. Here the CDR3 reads CASSRQLADTQYF. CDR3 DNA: TGTGCCAGCAGCCGACAGCTCGCAGATACGCAGTATTTT.

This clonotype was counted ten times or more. CDR3 loop: CASSLARQKGQPQHF. The CDR3, as DNA: TGTGCCAGCAGCTTAGCGAGGCAGAAGGGACAGCCCCAGCATTTT. J is TRBJ1-5 and V is TRBV7-2; D is ambiguous. V lost 0 bases and J 7 bases, leaving 13 bases between the germline ends. The germline gives CDR1 SGHTA, CDR2 FQGNSA. The CDR3 loop spans 15 amino acids.

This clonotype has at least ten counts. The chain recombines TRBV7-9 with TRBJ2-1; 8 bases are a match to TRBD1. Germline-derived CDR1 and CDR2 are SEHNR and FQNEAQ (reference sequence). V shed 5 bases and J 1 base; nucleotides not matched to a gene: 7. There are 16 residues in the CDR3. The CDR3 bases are TGTGCCAGCAGCCGAGACAGGGGCACGTCCTACAATGAGCAGTTCTTC. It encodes CASSRDRGTSYNEQFF.

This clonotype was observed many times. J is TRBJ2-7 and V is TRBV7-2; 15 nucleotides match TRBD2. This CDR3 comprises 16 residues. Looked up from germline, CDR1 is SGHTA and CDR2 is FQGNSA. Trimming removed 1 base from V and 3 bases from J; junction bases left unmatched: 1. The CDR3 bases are TGTGCCAGCAGCTTAGAGGGACTAGCGGGGGGCTACGAGCAGTACTTC. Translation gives CASSLEGLAGGYEQYF.

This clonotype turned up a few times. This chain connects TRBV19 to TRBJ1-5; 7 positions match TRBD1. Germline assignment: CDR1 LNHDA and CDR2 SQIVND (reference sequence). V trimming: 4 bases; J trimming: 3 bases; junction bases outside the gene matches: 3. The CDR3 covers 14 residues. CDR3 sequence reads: CASSSGQDNQPQHF. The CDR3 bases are TGTGCCAGTAGTAGCGGACAGGACAATCAGCCCCAGCATTTT.

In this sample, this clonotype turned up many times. The CDR3 loop is CASSLGGGANTEAFF. For the CDR3, the DNA is TGTGCCAGCAGCTTAGGGGGGGGCGCGAACACTGAAGCTTTCTTT. The chain is built from TRBV7-2 and TRBJ1-1; a weak D match, TRBD1 (6 bases). V lost 1 base to trimming and J lost 1 base, with 10 bases between them. CDR3 size: 15 residues. Germline-derived CDR1 and CDR2 are SGHTA and FQGNSA.

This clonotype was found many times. The CDR3 bases are TGTGCCAGCAGTCCAGCCTTGAACACTGAAGCTTTCTTT. Translating gives CASSPALNTEAFF. The chain links TRBV7-2 to TRBJ1-1; D ambiguous. The CDR3 extends over 13 amino acids. V was trimmed by 6 bases and J by 0 bases, leaving 8 bases between them. In germline, CDR1 is SGHTA, CDR2 FQGNSA.